The 10 T cell receptor beta chains given below trace back to one sample, sequenced in a study of Ad26.COV2.S vaccination and SARS-CoV-2 variants. Some clones are missing from TCRdb's copy, which holds only in-frame ones; the method was immunoSEQ multiplex PCR. The sample has under 150,000 clones; roughly 88% are singletons. The input for sequencing was peripheral blood, taken after recovery from COVID-19. Source of these receptors: a human donor who had recovered from COVID-19.

This chain joins TRBV24-1 and TRBJ2-1; 7 positions match TRBD1. The CDR3 spans 14 residues. Germline lookup yields CDR1 KGHDR and CDR2 SFDVKD. The J segment lost 6 bases and the V segment lost 4 bases, leaving 5 bases of the junction unmatched. This chain's CDR3 is CATSETGTANEQFF. For the CDR3, the DNA is TGTGCCACCAGTGAAACCGGGACAGCCAATGAGCAGTTCTTC.

The rearrangement joins TRBV25-1 to TRBJ1-1, with 9 bases aligning to TRBD1. CDR3 length: 16 residues. Germline trimming cut 4 bases from V and 1 base from J; bases unmatched to any gene: 7. Germline V gene lookup returns CDR1 MGHDK and CDR2 SYGVNS. In DNA, the CDR3 is TGTGCCAGCAGTGGTGGACAGGGGTTAGGGAACACTGAAGCTTTCTTT. It translates to CASSGGQGLGNTEAFF.

This clone was detected only a few times. This rearrangement joins TRBV3-1 (or the pseudogene TRBV3-2) to TRBJ1-6; possibly TRBD1 for D (6 bases). This CDR3 has 15 residues. Trimming took off 7 bases at V and 9 bases at J, with 19 bases between the two ends. Germline loops: CDR1 LGHDT, CDR2 YNNKEL (reference sequence). CDR3 amino acids: CASMVPQGMCSPLHF. The DNA for the CDR3 is TGTGCCAGCATGGTACCCCAGGGGATGTGTTCACCCCTCCACTTT.

A note on this clone: Other DNA sequences within the sample encode an identical CDR3. J is TRBJ1-3 and V is TRBV28; D call uncertain. V lost 4 bases and J lost 4, with 8 bases in between. Germline V lookup: CDR1 MDHEN, CDR2 SYDVKM. The CDR3 runs to 13 residues. In nucleotides, the CDR3 is TGTGCCAGCAGTTCCCCCCCAGGAAACACCATATATTTT. Its translation: CASSSPPGNTIYF. The complete variable domain, with remaining parts taken from reference TRBV28 and TRBJ1-3, reads DVKVTQSSRYLVKRTGEKVFLECVQDMDHENMFWYRQDPGLGLRLIYFSYDVKMKEKGDIPEGYSVSREKKERFSLILESASTNQTSMYLCASSSPPGNTIYFGEGSWLTVV.

This chain joins TRBV6-1 and TRBJ2-7; TRBD1 or TRBD2 may be the D gene (5 bases each). Germline CDR1 MNHNS, CDR2 SASEGT. V lost 0 bases to trimming and J lost 7 bases, with 13 bases between them. The CDR3 runs to 14 residues. The CDR3 region is CASSEARDPLEQYF. CDR3 DNA sequence: TGTGCCAGCAGTGAAGCGAGGGACCCGCTAGAGCAGTACTTC.

CDR3: CASSLGTAGNTIYF. CDR3 sequence (DNA): TGTGCCAGCAGCTTAGGGACGGCTGGAAACACCATATATTTT. The rearrangement links TRBV7-2 to TRBJ1-3; D ambiguous. CDR1 SGHTA and CDR2 FQGNSA come from the germline V gene. Trimming took 1 base from V and 2 from J, leaving 6 bases between them. The CDR3 has 14 amino acids.

The chain is built from TRBV19 and TRBJ1-5, with TRBD1 as a possible D gene (6 bases). This CDR3 has 14 residues. The germline V and J ends were trimmed by 10 bases and 5 bases, with 18 bases remaining between them. Germline V gives CDR1 LNHDA, CDR2 SQIVND (reference sequence). The CDR3 DNA reads as TGTGCCACCCCCGGCGGGGGGCTGGATCAGCCCCAGCATTTT. Its translation is CATPGGGLDQPQHF.

V gene TRBV19 combines with J gene TRBJ2-1, with 7 bases that match TRBD2. The CDR3 sequence is 15 residues long. Germline CDR1 LNHDA, CDR2 SQIVND (reference sequence). The ends lost 7 bases at V and 4 bases at J; junction bases unmatched: 10. The chain's CDR3 is CASKGVASGYNEQFF. The CDR3 DNA sequence: TGTGCCAGTAAAGGCGTGGCTAGCGGTTACAATGAGCAGTTCTTC.

A few counts support this clone. The J gene is TRBJ2-7, the V gene TRBV7-2; D remains unclear. Trimming took 2 bases from V and 0 from J, leaving 11 bases between them. Germline CDR1 reads SGHTA; CDR2 reads FQGNSA. The CDR3 runs 15 residues. The CDR3 DNA is TGTGCCAGCAGCTTAAGCCCAGGATTCTCCTACGAGCAGTACTTC. Its protein is CASSLSPGFSYEQYF.

This clone was observed many times. V and J are TRBV25-1 and TRBJ1-5; 8 bases align to TRBD1. With V trimmed by 5 bases and J by 1 base, 1 base remained unmatched. The CDR3 consists of 14 residues. The germline V gene encodes CDR1 MGHDK and CDR2 SYGVNS. CDR3 DNA sequence: TGTGCCAGCAGTACAGGGGGGAGCAATCAGCCCCAGCATTTT. It encodes CASSTGGSNQPQHF.